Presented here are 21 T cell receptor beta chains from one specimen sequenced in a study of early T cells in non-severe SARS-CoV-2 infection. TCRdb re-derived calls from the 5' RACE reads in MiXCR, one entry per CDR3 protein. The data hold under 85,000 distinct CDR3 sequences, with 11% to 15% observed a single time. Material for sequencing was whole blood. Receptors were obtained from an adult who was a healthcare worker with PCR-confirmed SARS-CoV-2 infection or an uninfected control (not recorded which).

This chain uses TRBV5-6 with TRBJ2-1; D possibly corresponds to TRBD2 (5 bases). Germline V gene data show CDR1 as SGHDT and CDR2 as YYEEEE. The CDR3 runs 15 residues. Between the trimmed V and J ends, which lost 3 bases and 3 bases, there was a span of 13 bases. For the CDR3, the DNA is TGTGCCAGCAGCTACAAAACTAGAGTCTACAATGAGCAGTTCTTC. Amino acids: CASSYKTRVYNEQFF.

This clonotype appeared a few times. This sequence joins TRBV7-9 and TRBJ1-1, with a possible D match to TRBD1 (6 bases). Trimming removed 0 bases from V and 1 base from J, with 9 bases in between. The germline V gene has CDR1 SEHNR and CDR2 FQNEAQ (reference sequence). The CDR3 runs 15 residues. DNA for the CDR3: TGTGCCAGCAGCTTAGCGGCACAGGGGAACACTGAAGCTTTCTTT. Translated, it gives CASSLAAQGNTEAFF.

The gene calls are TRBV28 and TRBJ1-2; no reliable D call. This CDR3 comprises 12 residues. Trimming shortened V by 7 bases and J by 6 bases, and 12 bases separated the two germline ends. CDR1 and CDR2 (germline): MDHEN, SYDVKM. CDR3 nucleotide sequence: TGTGCCAGCACGTCCGGGGTCGATGGCTACACCTTC. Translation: CASTSGVDGYTF.

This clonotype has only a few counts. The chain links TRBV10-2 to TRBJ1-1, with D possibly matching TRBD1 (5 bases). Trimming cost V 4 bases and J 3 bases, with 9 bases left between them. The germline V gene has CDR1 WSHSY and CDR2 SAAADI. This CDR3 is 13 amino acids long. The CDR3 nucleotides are TGCGCCAGCAGTGCGGGGGGGGACACTGAAGCTTTCTTT. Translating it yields CASSAGGDTEAFF.

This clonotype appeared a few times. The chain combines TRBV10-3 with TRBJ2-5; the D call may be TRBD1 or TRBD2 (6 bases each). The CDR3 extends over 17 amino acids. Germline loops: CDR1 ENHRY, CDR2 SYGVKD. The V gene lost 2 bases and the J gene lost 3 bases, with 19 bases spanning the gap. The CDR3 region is CAISEPGGGGTKETQYF. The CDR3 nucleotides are TGTGCCATCAGTGAGCCCGGAGGTGGGGGGACAAAAGAGACCCAGTACTTC.

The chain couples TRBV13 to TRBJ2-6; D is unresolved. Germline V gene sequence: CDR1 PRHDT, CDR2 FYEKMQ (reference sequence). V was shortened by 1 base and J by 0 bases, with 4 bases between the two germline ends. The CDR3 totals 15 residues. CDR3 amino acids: CASSLEHSGANVLTF. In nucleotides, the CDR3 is TGTGCCAGCAGCTTAGAGCACTCTGGGGCCAACGTCCTGACTTTC.

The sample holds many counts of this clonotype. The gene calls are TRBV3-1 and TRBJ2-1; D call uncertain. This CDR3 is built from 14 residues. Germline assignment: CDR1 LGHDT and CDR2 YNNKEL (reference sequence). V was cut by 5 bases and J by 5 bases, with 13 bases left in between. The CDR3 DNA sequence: TGTGCCAGCAGCAGGGCTACAACCGACAATGAGCAGTTCTTC. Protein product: CASSRATTDNEQFF.

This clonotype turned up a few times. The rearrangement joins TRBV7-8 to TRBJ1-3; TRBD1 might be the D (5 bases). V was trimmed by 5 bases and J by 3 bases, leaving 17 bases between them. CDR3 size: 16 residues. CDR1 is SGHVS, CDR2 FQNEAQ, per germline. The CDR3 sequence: CASSLSDQGYGNTIYF. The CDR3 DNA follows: TGTGCCAGCAGCCTTTCAGACCAGGGCTATGGAAACACCATATATTTT.

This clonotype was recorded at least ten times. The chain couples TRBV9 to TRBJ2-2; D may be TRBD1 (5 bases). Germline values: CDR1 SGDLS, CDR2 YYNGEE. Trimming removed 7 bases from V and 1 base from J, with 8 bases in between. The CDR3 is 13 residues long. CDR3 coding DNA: TGTGCCAGCGCCCAGGGGAACACCGGGGAGCTGTTTTTT. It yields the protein CASAQGNTGELFF.

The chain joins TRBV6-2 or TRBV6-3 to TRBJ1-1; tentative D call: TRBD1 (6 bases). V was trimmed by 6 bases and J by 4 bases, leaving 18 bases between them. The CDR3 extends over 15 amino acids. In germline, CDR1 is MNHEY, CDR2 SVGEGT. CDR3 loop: CASRPGTRYSTEAFF. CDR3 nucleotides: TGTGCCAGCAGACCCGGGACAAGGTATTCCACTGAAGCTTTCTTT.

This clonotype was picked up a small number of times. The CDR3 sequence: CASGLPDRATNEQFF. Here the CDR3 DNA reads TGTGCTAGTGGTTTGCCGGACAGGGCCACCAATGAGCAGTTCTTC. V gene TRBV12-5 combines with J gene TRBJ2-1; TRBD1 agrees at 8 bases. This CDR3 comprises 15 residues. V was pared by 2 bases and J by 6 bases, with 6 bases of the junction left unmatched. Germline V lookup: CDR1 LGHNT, CDR2 FRNRAP.

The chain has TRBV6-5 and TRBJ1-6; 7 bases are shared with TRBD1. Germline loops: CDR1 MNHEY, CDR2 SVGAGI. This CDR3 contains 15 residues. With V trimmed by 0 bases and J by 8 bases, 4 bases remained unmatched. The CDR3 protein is CASSYSGRGDSPLHF. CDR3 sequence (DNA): TGTGCCAGCAGTTACTCCGGCAGGGGGGATTCACCCCTCCACTTT.

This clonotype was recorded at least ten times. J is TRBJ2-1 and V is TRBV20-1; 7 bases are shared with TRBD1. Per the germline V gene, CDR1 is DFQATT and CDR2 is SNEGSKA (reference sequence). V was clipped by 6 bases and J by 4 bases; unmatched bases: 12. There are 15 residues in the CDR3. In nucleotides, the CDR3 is TGCAGTGCCCCCTCCGGGACAGAAGATTACAATGAGCAGTTCTTC. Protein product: CSAPSGTEDYNEQFF.

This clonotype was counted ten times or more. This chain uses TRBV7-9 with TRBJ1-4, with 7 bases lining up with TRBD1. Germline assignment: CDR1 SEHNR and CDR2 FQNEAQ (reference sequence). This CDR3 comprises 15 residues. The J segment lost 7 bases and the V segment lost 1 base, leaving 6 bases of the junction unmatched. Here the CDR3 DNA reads TGTGCCAGCAGCTTAGTAGCGGCAGGGGGTGAAAAACTGTTTTTT. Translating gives CASSLVAAGGEKLFF.

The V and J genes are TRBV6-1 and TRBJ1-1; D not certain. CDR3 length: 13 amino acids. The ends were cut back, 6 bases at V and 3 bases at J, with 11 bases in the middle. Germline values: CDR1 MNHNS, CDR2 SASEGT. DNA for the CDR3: TGTGCCAGCAGCCGGACCGCGGACACTGAAGCTTTCTTT. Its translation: CASSRTADTEAFF.

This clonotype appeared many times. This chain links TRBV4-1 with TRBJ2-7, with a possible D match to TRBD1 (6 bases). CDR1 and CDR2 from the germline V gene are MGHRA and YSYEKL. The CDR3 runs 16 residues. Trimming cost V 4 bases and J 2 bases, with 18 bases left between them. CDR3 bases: TGCGCCAGCAGCCGATCGGGCCGGGACATTCCCTACGAGCAGTACTTC. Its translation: CASSRSGRDIPYEQYF.

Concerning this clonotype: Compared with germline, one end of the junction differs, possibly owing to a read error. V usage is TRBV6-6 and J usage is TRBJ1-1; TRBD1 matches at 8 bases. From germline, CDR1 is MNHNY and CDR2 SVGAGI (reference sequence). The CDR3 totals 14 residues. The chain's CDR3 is CASSSSGGPAEVFF. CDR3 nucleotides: TGTGCCAGCAGTTCTTCAGGGGGCCCCGCTGAAGTTTTCTTT.

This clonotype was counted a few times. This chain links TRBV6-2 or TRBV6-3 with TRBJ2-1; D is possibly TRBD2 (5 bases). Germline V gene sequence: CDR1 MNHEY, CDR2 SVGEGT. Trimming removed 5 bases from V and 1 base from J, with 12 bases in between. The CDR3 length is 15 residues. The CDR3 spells CASSDRGSSYNEQFF. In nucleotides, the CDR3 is TGTGCCAGCAGTGACCGGGGATCTTCCTACAATGAGCAGTTCTTC.

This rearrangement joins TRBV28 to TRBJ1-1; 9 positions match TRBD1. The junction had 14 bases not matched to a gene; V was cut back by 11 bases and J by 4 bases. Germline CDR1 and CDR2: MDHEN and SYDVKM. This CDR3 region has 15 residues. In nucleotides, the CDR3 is TGTGCCTACGGTGGGACAGGGATTTTCGGCACTGAAGCTTTCTTT. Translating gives CAYGGTGIFGTEAFF.

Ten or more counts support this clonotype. CDR3 DNA sequence: TGTGCCAGCAGCTCGTGGACAGGGGGTTATGTTCGCGAGCAGTACTTC. Protein product: CASSSWTGGYVREQYF. This sequence joins TRBV5-5 and TRBJ2-7; 10 bases match TRBD1. Germline-derived CDR1 and CDR2 are SGHKS and YYEKEE (reference sequence). J lost 6 bases, V lost 3 bases, and 12 bases had no gene match. The length of the CDR3 is 16 residues.

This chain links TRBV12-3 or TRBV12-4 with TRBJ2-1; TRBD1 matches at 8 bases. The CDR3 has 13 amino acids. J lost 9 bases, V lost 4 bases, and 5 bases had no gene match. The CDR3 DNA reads TGTGCCAGCAGTTGGACAGGGCTGGGTGAGCAGTTCTTC. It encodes CASSWTGLGEQFF.